The clone carrying this T cell receptor beta chain was seen a handful of times. Its antigen is not known. The authors prepared the TCRbeta library with unique molecular identifiers. TCRdb reprocessed the PCR reads via MiXCR and lists one record per CDR3 protein. The sample includes around 490,000 distinct CDR3 sequences, approximately 10% of them seen just once. The record originates from a study of T-cell reconstitution after alpha-beta-depleted transplantation in children. Study-wide results and limits: At one year after transplant, newly produced T cells mostly accounted for T-cell counts and diversity.

Germline V gene data show CDR1 as DFQATT and CDR2 as SNEGSKA (reference sequence). The CDR3 runs 14 residues. V was shortened by 5 bases and J by 2 bases, with 14 bases between the two germline ends. Sample: PBMCs, mostly from graft donor cells, taken 180 days after TCRalphabeta/CD19-depleted stem cell transplant. The receptor comes from a female patient aged 2-15 years who had a stem cell transplant for aplastic anemia, so the T cells may come from the graft donor. The chain recombines TRBV20-1 with TRBJ2-3, with D perhaps being TRBD1 or TRBD2 (5 bases each). CDR3 protein: CSAEGLGDTDTQYF. CDR3 sequence (DNA): TGCAGTGCTGAGGGGCTAGGTGACACAGATACGCAGTATTTT.